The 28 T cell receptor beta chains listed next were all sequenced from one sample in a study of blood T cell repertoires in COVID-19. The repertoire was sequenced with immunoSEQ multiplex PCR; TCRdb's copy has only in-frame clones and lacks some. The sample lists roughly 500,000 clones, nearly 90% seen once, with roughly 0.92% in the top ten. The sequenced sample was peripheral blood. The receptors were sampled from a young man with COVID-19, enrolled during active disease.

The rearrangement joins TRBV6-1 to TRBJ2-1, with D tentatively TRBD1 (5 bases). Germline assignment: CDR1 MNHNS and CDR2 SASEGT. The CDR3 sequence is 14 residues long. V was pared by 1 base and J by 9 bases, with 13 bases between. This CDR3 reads CASSEVQDYGEQFF. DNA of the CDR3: TGTGCCAGCAGTGAAGTACAGGATTACGGTGAGCAGTTCTTC.

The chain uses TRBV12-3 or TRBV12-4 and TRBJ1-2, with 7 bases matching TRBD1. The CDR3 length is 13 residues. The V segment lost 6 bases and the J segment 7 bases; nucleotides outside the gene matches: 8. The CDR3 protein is CASRITGVGGYTF. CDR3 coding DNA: TGTGCCAGCAGAATAACAGGGGTGGGTGGCTACACCTTC.

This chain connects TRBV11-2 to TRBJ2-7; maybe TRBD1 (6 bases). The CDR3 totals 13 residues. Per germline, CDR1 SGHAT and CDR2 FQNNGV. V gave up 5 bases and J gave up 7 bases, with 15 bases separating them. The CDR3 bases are TGTGCCAGCAGCCCACAGGGAGCTACTGAGCAGTACTTC. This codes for CASSPQGATEQYF.

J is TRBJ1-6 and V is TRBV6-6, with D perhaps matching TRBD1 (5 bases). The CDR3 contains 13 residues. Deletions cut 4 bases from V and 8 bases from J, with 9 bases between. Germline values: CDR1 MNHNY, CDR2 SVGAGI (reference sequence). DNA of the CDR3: TGTGCCAGCAGTTCCCCAGGGTATTCACCCCTCCACTTT. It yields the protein CASSSPGYSPLHF.

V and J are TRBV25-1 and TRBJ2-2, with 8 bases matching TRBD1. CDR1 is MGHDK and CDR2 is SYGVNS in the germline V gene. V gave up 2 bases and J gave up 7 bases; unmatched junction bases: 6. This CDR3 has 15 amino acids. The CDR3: CASSEPDRVGGELFF. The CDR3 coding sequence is TGTGCCAGCAGTGAACCGGACAGGGTGGGCGGGGAGCTGTTTTTT.

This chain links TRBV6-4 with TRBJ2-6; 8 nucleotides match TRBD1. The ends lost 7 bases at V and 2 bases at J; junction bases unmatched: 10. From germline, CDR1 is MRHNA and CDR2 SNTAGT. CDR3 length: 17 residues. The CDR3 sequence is CASTRGRGLPGANVLTF. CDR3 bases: TGTGCCAGCACCAGGGGCAGGGGGCTTCCTGGGGCCAACGTCCTGACTTTC.

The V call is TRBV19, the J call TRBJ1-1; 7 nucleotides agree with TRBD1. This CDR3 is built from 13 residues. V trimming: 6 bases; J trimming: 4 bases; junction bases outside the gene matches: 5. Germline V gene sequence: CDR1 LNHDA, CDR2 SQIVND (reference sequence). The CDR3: CASRKGTVTEAFF. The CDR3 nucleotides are TGTGCCAGTAGAAAGGGGACAGTCACTGAAGCTTTCTTT.

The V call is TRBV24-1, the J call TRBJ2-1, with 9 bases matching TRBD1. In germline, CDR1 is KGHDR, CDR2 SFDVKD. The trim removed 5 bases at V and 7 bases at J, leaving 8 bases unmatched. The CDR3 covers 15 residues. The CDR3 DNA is TGTGCCACCAGTGTAGGAGGACAGGGGTTGAATGAGCAGTTCTTC. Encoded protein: CATSVGGQGLNEQFF.

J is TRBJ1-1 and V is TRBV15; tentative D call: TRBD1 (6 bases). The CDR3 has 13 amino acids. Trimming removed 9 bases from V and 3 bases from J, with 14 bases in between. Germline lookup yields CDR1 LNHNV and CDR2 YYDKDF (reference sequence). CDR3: CATGQGRDTEAFF. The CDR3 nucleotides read TGTGCCACGGGCCAGGGGAGGGACACTGAAGCTTTCTTT.

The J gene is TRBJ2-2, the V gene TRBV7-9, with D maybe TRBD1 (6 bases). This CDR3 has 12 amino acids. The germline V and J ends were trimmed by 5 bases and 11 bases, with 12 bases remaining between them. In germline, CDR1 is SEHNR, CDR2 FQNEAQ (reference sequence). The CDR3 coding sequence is TGTGCCAGCAGCGACAACAGGGATGAGCTGTTTTTT. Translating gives CASSDNRDELFF.

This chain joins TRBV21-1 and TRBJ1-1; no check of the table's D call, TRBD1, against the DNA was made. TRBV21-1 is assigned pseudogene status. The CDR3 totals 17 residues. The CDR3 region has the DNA TGTGCCAGCACCTTTCCGGGACACCAGACCAAGAACACTGAAGCTTTCTTT. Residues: CASTFPGHQTKNTEAFF.

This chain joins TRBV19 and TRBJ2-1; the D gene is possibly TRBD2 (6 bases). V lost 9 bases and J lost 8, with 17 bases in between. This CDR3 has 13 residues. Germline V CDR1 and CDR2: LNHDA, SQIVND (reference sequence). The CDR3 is CASSGGNGDEQFF. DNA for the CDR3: TGTGCCAGCAGTGGCGGGAATGGGGATGAGCAGTTCTTC.

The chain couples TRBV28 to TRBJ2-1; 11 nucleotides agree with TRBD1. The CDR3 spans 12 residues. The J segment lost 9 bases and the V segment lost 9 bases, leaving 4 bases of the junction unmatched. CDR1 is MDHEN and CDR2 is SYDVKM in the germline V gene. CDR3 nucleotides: TGTGCCAGTCGGACAGGGGGCAGTGAGCAGTTCTTC. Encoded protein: CASRTGGSEQFF.

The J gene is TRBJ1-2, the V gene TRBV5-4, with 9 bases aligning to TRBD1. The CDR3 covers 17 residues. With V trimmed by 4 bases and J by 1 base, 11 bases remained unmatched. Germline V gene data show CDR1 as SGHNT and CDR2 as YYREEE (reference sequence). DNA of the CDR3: TGTGCCAGCAGCCAACCACCGGGACAGGGAATTAACTATGGCTACACCTTC. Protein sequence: CASSQPPGQGINYGYTF.

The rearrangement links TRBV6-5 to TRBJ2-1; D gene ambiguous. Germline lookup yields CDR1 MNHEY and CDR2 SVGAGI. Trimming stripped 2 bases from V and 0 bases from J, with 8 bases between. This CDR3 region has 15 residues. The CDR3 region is CASSYGLSSYNEQFF. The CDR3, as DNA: TGTGCCAGCAGTTACGGCCTCAGCTCCTACAATGAGCAGTTCTTC.

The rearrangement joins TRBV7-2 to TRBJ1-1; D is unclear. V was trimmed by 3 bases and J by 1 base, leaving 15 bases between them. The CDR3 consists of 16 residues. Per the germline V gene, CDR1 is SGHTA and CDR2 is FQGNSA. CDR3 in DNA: TGTGCCAGCAGCTTTCCCGCCCCACTAGCGAACACTGAAGCTTTCTTT. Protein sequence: CASSFPAPLANTEAFF. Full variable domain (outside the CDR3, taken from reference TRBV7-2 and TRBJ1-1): GAGVSQSPSNKVTEKGKDVELRCDPISGHTALYWYRQSLGQGLEFLIYFQGNSAPDKSGLPSDRFSAERTGGSVSTLTIQRTQQEDSAVYLCASSFPAPLANTEAFFGQGTRLTVV.

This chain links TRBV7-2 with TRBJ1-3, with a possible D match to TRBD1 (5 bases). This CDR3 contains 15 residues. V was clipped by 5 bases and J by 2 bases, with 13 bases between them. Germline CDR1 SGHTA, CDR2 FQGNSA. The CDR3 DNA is TGTGCCAGCAGCCGTAACGGGGGGGCTGGAAACACCATATATTTT. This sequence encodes CASSRNGGAGNTIYF.

The CDR3 DNA reads as TGCGCCAGCAGCATCTCTTCTTTAGGGGCTAGCGGGATTATCGAGCAGTACTTC. Translated: CASSISSLGASGIIEQYF. The chain recombines TRBV5-1 with TRBJ2-7; TRBD2 aligns across 9 bases. V was clipped by 4 bases and J by 6 bases; unmatched bases: 20. Germline V CDR1 and CDR2: SGHRS, YFSETQ. The CDR3 length is 18 residues.

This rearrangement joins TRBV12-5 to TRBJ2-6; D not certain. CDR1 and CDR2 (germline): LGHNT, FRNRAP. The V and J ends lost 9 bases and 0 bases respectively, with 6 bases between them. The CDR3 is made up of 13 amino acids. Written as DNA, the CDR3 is TGTGCTAGCCTAAACTCTGGGGCCAACGTCCTGACTTTC. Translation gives CASLNSGANVLTF. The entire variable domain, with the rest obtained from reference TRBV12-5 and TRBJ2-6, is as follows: DARVTQTPRHKVTEMGQEVTMRCQPILGHNTVFWYRQTMMQGLELLAYFRNRAPLDDSGMPKDRFSAEMPDATLATLKIQPSEPRDSAVYFCASLNSGANVLTFGAGSRLTVL.

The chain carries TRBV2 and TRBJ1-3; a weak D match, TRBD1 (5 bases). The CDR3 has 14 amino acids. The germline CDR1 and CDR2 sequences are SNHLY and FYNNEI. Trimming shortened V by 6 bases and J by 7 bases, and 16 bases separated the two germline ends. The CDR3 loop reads CASSKQESDNTIYF. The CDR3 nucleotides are TGTGCCAGCAGCAAACAGGAGTCGGACAACACCATATATTTT.

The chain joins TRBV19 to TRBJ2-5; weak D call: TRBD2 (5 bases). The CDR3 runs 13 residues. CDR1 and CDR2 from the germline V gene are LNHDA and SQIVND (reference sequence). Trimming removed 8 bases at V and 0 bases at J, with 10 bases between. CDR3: CASASGNQETQYF. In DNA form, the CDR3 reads TGTGCCAGTGCGTCGGGAAACCAAGAGACCCAGTACTTC.

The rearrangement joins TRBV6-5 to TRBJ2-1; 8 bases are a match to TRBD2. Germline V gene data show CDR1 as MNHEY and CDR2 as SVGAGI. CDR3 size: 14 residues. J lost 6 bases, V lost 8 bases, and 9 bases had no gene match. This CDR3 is CASRNTGGGNEQFF. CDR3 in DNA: TGTGCCAGCCGGAATACCGGGGGGGGCAATGAGCAGTTCTTC.

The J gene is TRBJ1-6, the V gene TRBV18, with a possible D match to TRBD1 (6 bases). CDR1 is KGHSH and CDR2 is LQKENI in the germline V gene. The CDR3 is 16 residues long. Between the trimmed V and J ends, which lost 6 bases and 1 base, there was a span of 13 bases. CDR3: CASSLEQGSYNSPLHF. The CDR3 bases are TGTGCCAGCTCTCTGGAACAGGGATCCTATAATTCACCCCTCCACTTT.

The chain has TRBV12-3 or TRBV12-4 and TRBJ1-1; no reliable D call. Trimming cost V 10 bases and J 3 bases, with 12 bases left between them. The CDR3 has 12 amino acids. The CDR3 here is CATSNGYTEAFF. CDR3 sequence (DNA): TGTGCCACCTCGAACGGTTACACTGAAGCTTTCTTT.

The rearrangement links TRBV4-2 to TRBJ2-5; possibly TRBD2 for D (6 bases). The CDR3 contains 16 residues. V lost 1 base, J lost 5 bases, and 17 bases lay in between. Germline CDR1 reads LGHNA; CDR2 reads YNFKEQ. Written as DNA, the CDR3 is TGTGCCAGCAGCCAAGTAATAGCGGAGACGGGGGAGACCCAGTACTTC. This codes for CASSQVIAETGETQYF.

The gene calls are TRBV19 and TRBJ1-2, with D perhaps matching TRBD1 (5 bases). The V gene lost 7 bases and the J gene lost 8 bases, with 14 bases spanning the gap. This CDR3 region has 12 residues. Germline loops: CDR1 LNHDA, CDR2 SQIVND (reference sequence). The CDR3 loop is CASTSGGRGYTF. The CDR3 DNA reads TGTGCCAGTACCAGCGGGGGAAGGGGCTACACCTTC.

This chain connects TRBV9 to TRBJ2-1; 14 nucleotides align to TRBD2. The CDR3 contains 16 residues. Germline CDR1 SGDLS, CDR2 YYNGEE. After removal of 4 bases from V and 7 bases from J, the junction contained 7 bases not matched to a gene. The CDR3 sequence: CASSTQGLAGANEQFF. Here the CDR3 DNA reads TGTGCCAGCAGCACCCAGGGACTAGCGGGAGCTAATGAGCAGTTCTTC. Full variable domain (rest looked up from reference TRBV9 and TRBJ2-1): DSGVTQTPKHLITATGQRVTLRCSPRSGDLSVYWYQQSLDQGLQFLIQYYNGEERAKGNILERFSAQQFPDLHSELNLSSLELGDSALYFCASSTQGLAGANEQFFGPGTRLTVL.

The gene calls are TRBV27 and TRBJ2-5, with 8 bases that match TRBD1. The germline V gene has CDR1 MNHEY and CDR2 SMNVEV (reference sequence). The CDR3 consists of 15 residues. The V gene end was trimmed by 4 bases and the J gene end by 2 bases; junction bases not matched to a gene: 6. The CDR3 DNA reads TGTGCCAGCAGTTATATCAGGGGGCGGCAAGAGACCCAGTACTTC. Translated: CASSYIRGRQETQYF.